These T cell receptor beta chains were read from a single sample in a study of shared clonotypes between healthy human individuals. The repertoire was sequenced with immunoSEQ multiplex PCR; TCRdb's copy has only in-frame clones and lacks some. The table records fewer than 600,000 clones, roughly three quarters of them present only once. Input material: PBMCs. The source is a woman aged 35 to 49 in good health. Some clones in this sample may be carry-over from other donors' samples. Each CDR3 is given with its conserved first and last residue. D genes are given only for firm matches. A row's size may be missing; if present it is once, few, many or a size class.

d_gene,v_gene,abundance,j_gene,CDR3aa,CDR3nt
TRBD1,TRBV18,.,TRBJ2-7,CASSPLPGQGSYEQYF,TGTGCCAGCTCACCTCTTCCGGGACAGGGGTCCTACGAGCAGTACTTC
TRBD2,TRBV7-2,.,TRBJ2-1,CASLLAGGVGHEQFF,TGTGCCAGCTTGCTAGCGGGAGGGGTCGGTCATGAGCAGTTCTTC
.,TRBV28,.,TRBJ2-1,CASSSGTTHEQFF,TGTGCCAGCAGTTCCGGGACAACTCATGAGCAGTTCTTC
TRBD1,TRBV29-1,.,TRBJ2-7,CSVTKDRAAYEQYF,TGCAGCGTTACAAAAGACAGGGCCGCCTACGAGCAGTACTTC
.,TRBV11-2,.,TRBJ2-7,CASSPIDRRSSYEQYF,TGTGCCAGCAGCCCCATCGACAGGCGGAGCTCCTACGAGCAGTACTTC
.,TRBV5-1,.,TRBJ2-1,CASSSEGLGSYNEQFF,TGCGCCAGCAGCTCGGAAGGCTTGGGCTCCTACAATGAGCAGTTCTTC
.,TRBV19,many,TRBJ2-6,CASSIHYSGANVLTF,TGTGCCAGTAGTATCCATTACTCTGGGGCCAACGTCCTGACTTTC
.,TRBV18,.,TRBJ1-1,CASSPRTGKDTEAFF,TGTGCCAGCTCACCAAGAACAGGGAAGGACACTGAAGCTTTCTTT
TRBD1,TRBV30,.,TRBJ2-2,CAWDRDRNTGELFF,TGTGCCTGGGACCGGGACAGGAACACCGGGGAGCTGTTTTTT
.,TRBV10-3,.,TRBJ1-1,CAAQSGDTEAFF,TGTGCCGCCCAGTCTGGGGACACTGAAGCTTTCTTT
.,TRBV18,.,TRBJ1-2,CASSVTSSTGGYGYTF,TGTGCCAGCTCCGTTACTTCTTCCACGGGTGGCTATGGCTACACCTTC
.,TRBV19,.,TRBJ2-1,CASSIFGATSQFF,TGTGCCAGTAGTATTTTTGGCGCGACGTCGCAGTTCTTC
TRBD1,TRBV7-8,.,TRBJ2-7,CASSRDRAYEQYF,TGTGCCAGCAGCAGGGACAGAGCCTACGAGCAGTACTTC
TRBD2,TRBV7-9,.,TRBJ2-1,CASSLQGLAGEGEQFF,TGTGCCAGCAGCTTACAGGGACTAGCGGGAGAGGGTGAGCAGTTCTTC
.,TRBV28,.,TRBJ1-4,CASSLDWEKLFF,TGTGCCAGCAGTTTAGATTGGGAAAAACTGTTTTTT
TRBD2,TRBV7-3,.,TRBJ2-5,CASSRGGDETQYF,TGTGCCAGCAGCCGCGGGGGGGATGAGACCCAGTACTTC
TRBD1,TRBV19,.,TRBJ1-1,CASSLGTVPEAFF,TGTGCCAGTAGTCTCGGGACAGTTCCTGAAGCTTTCTTT
TRBD1,TRBV27,.,TRBJ2-7,CASSARTGSEQYF,TGTGCCAGCAGTGCCCGGACAGGGTCGGAGCAGTACTTC